This T cell receptor beta chain originates from a study of Graves' ophthalmopathy and Graves' hyperthyroidism (dated by TCRdb to 2016 to 2018). Notes on the research overall: Peripheral blood was collected at initial diagnosis, prior to any treatment. T-cell repertoires of thyroid tissue and blood were compared in five or six hyperthyroidism patients. In total, 135 blood samples were TCR-sequenced: 40 to 45 ophthalmopathy, approximately 75 hyperthyroidism and some 17 hyperthyroidism-to-ophthalmopathy patients. Following sampling, methimazole starting at 30 mg daily was administered to hyperthyroidism patients, and high-dose intravenous methylprednisolone was administered to ophthalmopathy patients. The study used signatures of the TCR beta repertoire to tell Graves' ophthalmopathy apart from Graves' hyperthyroidism and to predict which patients would progress to ophthalmopathy. To explore V-J signatures that distinguish ophthalmopathy from hyperthyroidism, a discovery set of 100 patients was enrolled, made up of 43 with ophthalmopathy and under 65 with stable hyperthyroidism. For training and testing, the roughly 93 patients in the discovery cohort were randomly divided in a 7:3 ratio. The independent validation cohort included 18 hyperthyroidism patients plus 17 patients who later progressed from hyperthyroidism to ophthalmopathy. Broad study findings and their caveats: No statistical method was used to predetermine the sample size, and group allocation was not hidden from the investigators. In cross-validation, the 13-signature model distinguished ophthalmopathy from stable hyperthyroidism with more than 85% sensitivity and roughly 81% specificity, while in the test set the corresponding values were 80% and 75%. Among expanded thyroid clonotypes with frequency above 0.001, most also showed up in blood, which suggests that blood repertoires may reflect the thyroid immune response. In validation, the model predicted ophthalmopathy progression with 55% to 71% sensitivity and roughly 72% specificity; 12 predicted patients were CT-confirmed with GO in a median of about 7.1 months.

This clonotype appeared many times. Its antigen is not yet known. The record has no base qualities; no much larger clone is one base away. The ophthalmopathy patients had moderately to severely active disease, with a Clinical Activity Score of 3 or higher, a NOSPECS grade of 4 or higher, and a disease duration of less than 3 months. Anyone with other autoimmune diseases, uncontrolled infections, pregnancy or lactation was excluded from the study. Clinical symptoms, serum thyroxine, TRAb, thyroid ultrasound and orbital computed tomography were used for diagnosis. PBMCs were isolated from 7.5 to 10 ml of fresh peripheral blood by Ficoll-Paque density gradient centrifugation. Total RNA was extracted using Trizol reagent, and RNA quality was checked on an Agilent 2100 Bioanalyzer. For repertoire sequencing, TCR beta CDR3 regions were amplified from RNA transcripts. The first round was an RT-PCR using HTBI primers with the Qiagen OneStep RT-PCR kit, and this first round was followed by a second-round multiplex PCR, then size selection and purification. Sequencing of the libraries was carried out on an Illumina HiSeq2000 in paired-end mode with 100 bp reads. In the authors' own workflow: SOAPnuke was used to process the reads, removing any read that contained adapters or uncalled bases, had a mean Phred below 15, or lacked an exact match to the constant primer or identifier. COPE v1.2.5 was used to merge the high-quality paired reads. Each unique nucleotide sequence was defined as a clonotype, and clonotypes were aligned to IMGT TRB V, D and J references with MiTCR v1.1. The analysis was limited to V-J combinations with a frequency above 0.0001, which together covered 99.2% of repertoires. A TCR clonal expansion and chaos score per V-J combination was defined as the ratio of F50 clonal expansion to chaos observed in the TCRdist matrix. Welch's t-statistics and random forest were used to narrow the features down to around 13 V-J combinations, which were then fed into a naive Bayes classifier. The Morisita-Horn index was used to measure how similar the thyroid and blood repertoires were. TCRdb itself trimmed the public reads at Q25 with fastp, ran MiXCR and retained productive beta chains. Rows are combined by CDR3 protein, so each entry shows the most common genes and DNA. The authors' filters were not applied to this entry. Present in this sample are around 400,000 distinct CDR3 sequences, roughly 18% of which were seen just once. The ten largest clonotypes hold roughly 1.5% of the sample.

The germline V gene encodes CDR1 MNHEY and CDR2 SVGEGT. The trim is 7 bases for V and 5 bases for J, with a gap of 15 bases between the germline ends. The CDR3 runs 14 amino acids, cysteine and phenylalanine included. This entry keeps only the CDR3 DNA: 42 bases, framed from base 1. Rearrangement joined TRBV6-2 or TRBV6-3 to TRBJ1-5; no D gene is confidently identified. The sample was peripheral blood. This TCR was sampled from a woman aged 18-29 years with Graves' ophthalmopathy. Donor details come from another sample of the same person, matched by shared clones. The CDR3 protein is CASNPQQGYQPQHF. At the DNA level, the sequence is TGTGCCAGCAATCCCCAACAAGGGTATCAGCCCCAGCATTTT.